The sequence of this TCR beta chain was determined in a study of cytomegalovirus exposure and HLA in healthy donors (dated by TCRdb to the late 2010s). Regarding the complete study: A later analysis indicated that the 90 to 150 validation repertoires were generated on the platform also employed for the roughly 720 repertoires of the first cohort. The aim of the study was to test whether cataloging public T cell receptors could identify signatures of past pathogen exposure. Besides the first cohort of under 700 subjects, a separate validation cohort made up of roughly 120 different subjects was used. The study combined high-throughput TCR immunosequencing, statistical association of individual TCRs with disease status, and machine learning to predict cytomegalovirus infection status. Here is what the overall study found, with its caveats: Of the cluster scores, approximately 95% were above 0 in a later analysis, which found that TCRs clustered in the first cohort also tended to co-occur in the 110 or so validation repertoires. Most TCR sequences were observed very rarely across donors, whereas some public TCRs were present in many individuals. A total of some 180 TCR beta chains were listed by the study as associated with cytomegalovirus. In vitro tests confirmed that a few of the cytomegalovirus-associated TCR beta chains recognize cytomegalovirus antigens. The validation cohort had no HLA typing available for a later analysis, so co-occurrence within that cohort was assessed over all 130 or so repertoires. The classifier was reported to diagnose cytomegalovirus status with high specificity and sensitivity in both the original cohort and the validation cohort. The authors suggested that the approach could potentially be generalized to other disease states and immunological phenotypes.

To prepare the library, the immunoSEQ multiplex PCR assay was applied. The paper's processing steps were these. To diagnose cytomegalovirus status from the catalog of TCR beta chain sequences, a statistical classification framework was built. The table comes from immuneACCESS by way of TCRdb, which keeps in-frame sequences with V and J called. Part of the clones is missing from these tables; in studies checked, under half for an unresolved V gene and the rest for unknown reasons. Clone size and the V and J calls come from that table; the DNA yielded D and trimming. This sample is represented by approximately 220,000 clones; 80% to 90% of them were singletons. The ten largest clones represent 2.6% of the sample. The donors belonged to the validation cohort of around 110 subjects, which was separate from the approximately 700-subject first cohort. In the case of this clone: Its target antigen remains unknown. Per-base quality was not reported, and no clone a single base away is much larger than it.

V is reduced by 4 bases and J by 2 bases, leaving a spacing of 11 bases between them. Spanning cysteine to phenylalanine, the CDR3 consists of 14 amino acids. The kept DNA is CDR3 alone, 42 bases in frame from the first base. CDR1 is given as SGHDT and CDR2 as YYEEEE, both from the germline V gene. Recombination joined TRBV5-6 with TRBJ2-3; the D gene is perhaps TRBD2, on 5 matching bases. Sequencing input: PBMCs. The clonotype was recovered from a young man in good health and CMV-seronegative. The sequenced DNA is TGTGCCAGCAGCCGGAGGAGATACACAGATACGCAGTATTTT. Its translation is CASSRRRYTDTQYF.